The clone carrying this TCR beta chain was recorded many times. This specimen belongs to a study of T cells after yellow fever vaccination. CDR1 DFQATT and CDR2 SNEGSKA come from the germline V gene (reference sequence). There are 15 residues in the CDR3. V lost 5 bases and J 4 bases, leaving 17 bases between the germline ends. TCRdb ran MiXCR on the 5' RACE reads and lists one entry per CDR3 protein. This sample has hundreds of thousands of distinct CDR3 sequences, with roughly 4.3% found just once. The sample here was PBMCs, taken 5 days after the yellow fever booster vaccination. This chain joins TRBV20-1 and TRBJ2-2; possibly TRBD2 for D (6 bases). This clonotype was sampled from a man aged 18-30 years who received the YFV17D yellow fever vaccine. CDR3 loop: CSALDPGRSTGELFF. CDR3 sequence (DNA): TGCAGTGCTTTGGACCCAGGGAGGAGCACCGGGGAGCTGTTTTTT.